This T cell receptor (beta chain) was found in a study of T cell responses to AZD1222 COVID-19 vaccine (dated by TCRdb to 2020 to 2023). In terms of the full investigation: TCR sequencing was performed for over 230 trial participants, of whom some 200 were given two doses of AZD1222 and around 26 were given two doses of MenACWY control vaccine. Enrollment into the trials was organized by age into subgroups of 18-55, 56-69 and 70-plus years, and those subgroups contained roughly 140, 27 and 60 TCR-sequenced participants, respectively. General conclusions and limits of the study: Only five to seven AZD1222 recipients were SARS-CoV-2 seropositive at baseline, limiting conclusions about previously exposed vaccinees. The 56-69-year group was small, and its depth increase did not reach significance, likely because of low power. Epitopes outside the regions mutated in the B.1.351 and B.1.1.7 variants were reportedly recognized by nearly half of the unique spike-specific TCRs. CD4 TCRs associated with the vaccine covered the entire spike protein, and the dominant responses were in regions 160-218 and 743-854. Most participants were white British and females outnumbered males, and the authors suggested that clonal diversity may have been underestimated. No day 14 peak-response samples were available, so repertoires were characterized only after the peak T cell response. Spike-specific TCR breadth and depth rose significantly after two AZD1222 doses compared with day 0 and with MenACWY recipients.

The CDR3 regions of human TCRbeta chains were analyzed by immunosequencing. The original pipeline was this. TCRs in the repertoires were matched against a reference library of SARS-CoV-2-specific TCRs that had been generated with the MIRA antigen-specificity platform. Breadth was defined as the fraction of unique TCRs that were SARS-CoV-2-associated. Depth was defined as the fraction of total T cells that were SARS-CoV-2-associated. Using the MIRA data, every spike-specific TCR was mapped to the spike region that the TCR reacted to and assigned to either a CD4 or a CD8 class. Log10-transformed breadth and depth values were compared by one-way ANOVA with Sidak's multiple comparisons tests. TCRdb's version of the immuneACCESS table is confined to in-frame rearrangements and falls short of the full clone set. An unresolved V gene accounts for under half of the shortfall where checked; the remainder is of unknown origin. V, J and clone size reflect that table, while D and trimming were determined from the DNA. This sample lists 140,000 or so clones; about 90% were detected once. The top ten constitute approximately 4% of the sample.

Regarding this clone: It has no known antigen specificity. Per-nucleotide qualities are absent, and no much larger clonotype sits a single base away.

From the cysteine up to the phenylalanine, the CDR3 has a length of 15 residues. Only the CDR3 DNA stays, 45 bases, in frame from base 1. CDR1 is given as SEHNR and CDR2 as FQNEAQ, both from the germline V gene (reference sequence). Trimming removed 5 bases from V and 1 base from J, leaving 14 bases between the germline ends. What this sample's time point label stands for: about 28 days (+/-7) after the second vaccine dose. AZD1222 recipients with second doses at about 4 weeks or about 12 weeks were pooled, because spike-specific TCR depth and breadth did not differ between schedules. Samples from vaccinated people were obtained from the UK trials COV001 and COV002, which included a single-blind randomized controlled phase 2/3 trial of AZD1222 (ChAdOx1 nCoV-19) in healthy adults. For TCRbeta chain sequencing, PBMC samples from trial participants were taken at day 0 and at day 28 after the second dose.

The source was peripheral blood, collected 28 days after the second AZD1222 dose. The sequence derives from an adult who received the AZD1222 COVID-19 vaccine. The chain employs TRBV7-9 and TRBJ1-1, with the D segment identity uncertain. The CDR3 sequence is CASSTFRSGNTEAFF. The nucleotide sequence reads as follows: TGTGCCAGCAGCACATTTAGGTCTGGGAACACTGAAGCTTTCTTT.